A single sample gave rise to the 8 T cell receptor beta chains below, sequenced in a study of T cell changes during pregnancy in multiple sclerosis (dated by TCRdb to about 2019). Library creation used the immunoSEQ multiplex PCR assay. TCRdb mirrors the immuneACCESS table, restricted to in-frame sequences. Some clones are absent from its copies; in checked studies, under half trace to an unresolved V gene, and the reason for the others is unknown. This sample has tens of thousands of clones in its table, and more than 85% of those were observed once. The ten largest account for 10% to 15% of the sample. Sequencing was performed on CD8+ T cells from peripheral blood mononuclear cells, taken in the first trimester of pregnancy. Source of these receptors: a female donor with multiple sclerosis, enrolled in a pregnancy study.

V gene TRBV12-5 combines with J gene TRBJ1-1; TRBD1 is a possible D gene (6 bases). Looked up from germline, CDR1 is LGHNT and CDR2 is FRNRAP. V was pared by 3 bases and J by 3 bases, with 14 bases between. CDR3 length: 15 amino acids. The CDR3 here is CASGFFRGDDTEAFF. For the CDR3, the DNA is TGTGCTAGTGGTTTTTTCAGGGGAGACGACACTGAAGCTTTCTTT.

The V and J genes are TRBV7-9 and TRBJ2-7; D is possibly TRBD1 (5 bases). There are 12 residues in the CDR3. CDR1 and CDR2 (germline): SEHNR, FQNEAQ (reference sequence). The germline V and J ends were trimmed by 5 bases and 6 bases, with 11 bases remaining between them. CDR3 in DNA: TGTGCCAGCAGCCCAAGACAGTTCGAGCAGTACTTC. This sequence encodes CASSPRQFEQYF.

The V call is TRBV7-6, the J call TRBJ2-5, with D possibly TRBD2 on 6 matching bases. The CDR3 consists of 14 residues. The germline V gene encodes CDR1 SGHVS and CDR2 FNYEAQ. The V gene lost 1 base and the J gene lost 2 bases, with 8 bases spanning the gap. Here the CDR3 reads CASSLGGDQETQYF. In nucleotides, the CDR3 is TGTGCCAGCAGCTTAGGCGGGGATCAAGAGACCCAGTACTTC. The entire variable domain, with the rest obtained from reference TRBV7-6 and TRBJ2-5, is as follows: GAGVSQSPRYKVTKRGQDVALRCDPISGHVSLYWYRQALGQGPEFLTYFNYEAQQDKSGLPNDRFSAERPEGSISTLTIQRTEQRDSAMYRCASSLGGDQETQYFGPGTRLLVL.

The chain has TRBV6-4 and TRBJ2-2; D perhaps matches TRBD1 (6 bases). V was cut by 4 bases and J by 4 bases, with 10 bases left in between. This CDR3 has 14 amino acids. Germline V CDR1 and CDR2: MRHNA, SNTAGT. The CDR3 sequence: CASSGTASTGELFF. The CDR3 bases are TGTGCCAGCAGTGGGACAGCCTCCACCGGGGAGCTGTTTTTT.

This chain connects TRBV7-3 to TRBJ2-1; 8 bases line up with TRBD1. V gave up 0 bases and J gave up 0 bases; unmatched junction bases: 7. The CDR3 runs 18 residues. Germline CDR1 reads SGHTA; CDR2 reads FQGTGA. CDR3 loop: CASSLTWTGRSSYNEQFF. For the CDR3, the DNA is TGTGCCAGCAGCTTAACATGGACAGGGAGAAGCTCCTACAATGAGCAGTTCTTC.

This clone was recorded once. The chain joins TRBV19 to TRBJ2-3; TRBD2 matches 12 bases. Per the germline V gene, CDR1 is LNHDA and CDR2 is SQIVND (reference sequence). The CDR3 extends over 15 amino acids. Unmatched junction bases numbered 6, after V lost 6 bases and J lost 5 bases. CDR3 region: CASSQTSGGIDTQYF. The DNA of the CDR3 is TGTGCCAGTAGCCAGACTAGCGGGGGAATAGATACGCAGTATTTT.

This clone was detected a few times. This chain links TRBV9 with TRBJ1-1; no definite D call. Germline CDR1 reads SGDLS; CDR2 reads YYNGEE. Trimming removed 0 bases at V and 0 bases at J, with 6 bases between. CDR3 length: 14 amino acids. The CDR3 loop is CASSVGSLNTEAFF. In DNA form, the CDR3 reads TGTGCCAGCAGCGTAGGCAGTTTGAACACTGAAGCTTTCTTT.

The chain joins TRBV7-6 to TRBJ1-6; D remains ambiguous. This CDR3 is built from 13 residues. CDR1 and CDR2 (germline): SGHVS, FNYEAQ. Trimming pared 5 bases from V and 13 bases from J, leaving 15 bases between. The CDR3 DNA reads as TGTGCCAGCAGCCCCGGAACAGCCTCGCCCCTCCACTTT. It specifies CASSPGTASPLHF.